Presented here are 4 T cell receptor beta chains from one specimen sequenced in a study of tumor and adjacent non-tumor tissue in lung cancer. RNA was extracted from bulk tissue without any cell sorting. A modified ARM-PCR protocol with three rounds of nested PCR amplified TCRbeta. TCRdb passed the multiplex PCR reads through MiXCR, listing each CDR3 protein once. The data show 120,000 to 150,000 distinct CDR3 sequences, approximately 72% seen once. Sequences were obtained from lung tumor tissue. The receptors were sampled from a man aged 60 to 69 with small cell lung cancer.

Turning to this clonotype: Since no conserved phenylalanine or tryptophan closes the CDR3, a read error is the likely cause. V and J are TRBV6-1 and TRBJ1-2; D possibly corresponds to TRBD1 (6 bases). CDR1 MNHNS and CDR2 SASEGT come from the germline V gene. The CDR3 is made up of 14 amino acids. The CDR3 protein is CAISEQGSNYGYTL. The CDR3 DNA reads TGTGCCATCAGTGAACAGGGATCTAACTATGGCTACACCTTA.

This clonotype has at least ten counts. The V call is TRBV6-2 or TRBV6-3, the J call TRBJ2-1, with 8 bases fitting TRBD2. CDR3 length: 16 amino acids. The trim removed 2 bases at V and 7 bases at J, leaving 10 bases unmatched. Germline V lookup: CDR1 MNHEY, CDR2 SVGEGT. The CDR3, as DNA: TGTGCCAGCAGTTACCAACGGGAGGGCCCGGGGAATGAGCAGTTCTTC. Its translation is CASSYQREGPGNEQFF.

Points on this clonotype: A much larger clone differs from this one at a single base, so this may be a read error. V is TRBV6-5 and J is TRBJ1-2, with D possibly TRBD1 on 5 matching bases. Trimming left V 5 bases short and J 0 bases short, with 13 bases between. The CDR3 spans 15 residues. CDR1 and CDR2 (germline): MNHEY, SVGAGI. The CDR3 DNA reads as TGTGCCAGCAGTCACGGGGGGTACGCTAACTATGGCTACACCTTC. The encoded protein is CASSHGGYANYGYTF.

The chain employs TRBV29-1 and TRBJ1-1, with a tentative D call TRBD1 (5 bases). The V end lost 4 bases, the J end lost 0 bases, and 12 bases lay between the germline ends. The germline gives CDR1 SQVTM, CDR2 ANQGSEA. The CDR3 extends over 14 amino acids. CDR3 bases: TGCAGCGTTGGGGGGGGACGGCTGAACACTGAAGCTTTCTTT. It codes for CSVGGGRLNTEAFF.